This T cell receptor beta chain was obtained from a study of T cells in Graves' hyperthyroidism and ophthalmopathy. Study-wide context: Peripheral blood was acquired at first diagnosis, ahead of any therapy whatsoever. General observations from the study: Blood samples included most of the expanded thyroid clonotypes exceeding 0.001.

Amplification targeted TCR beta CDR3 regions from RNA transcripts. A set of HTBI primers served as the primers for a first-round RT-PCR of the TCR CDR3. TCRdb redid the calling of the multiplex PCR reads with MiXCR, one entry per CDR3 protein. Of 500,000 or so distinct CDR3 sequences listed, approximately 16% were seen once; the top ten hold 29%. This clonotype was observed a few times. The antigen remains undetermined. PBMCs stemmed from 10 ml fresh peripheral blood. In germline, CDR1 is MGHRA, CDR2 YSYEKL. V shed 4 bases, J shed 3 bases, and the junction held 13 bases outside the gene matches. CDR3 length equals 18 residues.

Sequenced: blood. The receptor's source is a woman aged 25 to 39 with Graves' ophthalmopathy. The chain employs TRBV4-1 and TRBJ2-7; the match to TRBD2 covers 12 bases. CDR3 coding DNA: TGCGCCAGCAGCCCTAAGACTAGCGGGAGTGTTGGCTACTACGAGCAGTACTTC. The encoded protein is CASSPKTSGSVGYYEQYF.